This T cell receptor (beta chain) is from a study of control samples from healthy donors and cancer patients. Assay: immunoSEQ multiplex PCR; the TCRdb copy retains only in-frame clones and omits some. The sample has 190,000 or so clones, about 93% seen once. The CDR3 extends over 14 amino acids. V was clipped by 3 bases and J by 3 bases, with 11 bases between them. Germline V lookup: CDR1 GTSNPN, CDR2 SVGIG (reference sequence). The count of this clone is one. The chain recombines TRBV30 with TRBJ1-4; D perhaps matches TRBD1 (5 bases). Material: blood. The receptor's source is a young man in good health. The CDR3 nucleotides read TGTGCCTGGAGACCTAAGGGGCCTAATGAAAAACTGTTTTTT. This encodes CAWRPKGPNEKLFF.